These 23 T cell receptor beta chains share one sample of origin, sequenced in a study of T cells after yellow fever vaccination. Each CDR3 protein is one row after TCRdb ran MiXCR on the 5' RACE reads. The data show more than 450,000 distinct CDR3 sequences, with 20% to 25% seen just once and about 15% held by the top ten. The sample was PBMCs, taken less than 25 days after the first yellow fever vaccination. Receptors were obtained from a man aged 18 to 29 who received the YFV17D yellow fever vaccine.

V and J are TRBV7-9 and TRBJ2-7, with 9 bases identical to TRBD1. Germline V gene sequence: CDR1 SEHNR, CDR2 FQNEAQ (reference sequence). The CDR3 totals 15 residues. V shed 8 bases and J 3 bases; nucleotides not matched to a gene: 11. CDR3 in DNA: TGTGCCAGCTGCAACTCGGGACAGGGCCTCTACGAGCAGTACTTC. Translating gives CASCNSGQGLYEQYF.

The chain combines TRBV4-2 with TRBJ1-1, with unresolved D. This CDR3 has 14 amino acids. Germline V lookup: CDR1 LGHNA, CDR2 YNFKEQ. Trimming took off 2 bases at V and 1 base at J, with 8 bases between the two ends. Here the CDR3 DNA reads TGTGCCAGCAGCCAATCGGGCCCGAACACTGAAGCTTTCTTT. Its protein is CASSQSGPNTEAFF.

This clonotype turned up a few times. This chain joins TRBV7-9 and TRBJ1-1, with a weak D call TRBD1 (5 bases). CDR1 and CDR2 from the germline V gene are SEHNR and FQNEAQ (reference sequence). The CDR3 length is 16 residues. The ends were cut back, 1 base at V and 1 base at J, with 13 bases in the middle. Written as DNA, the CDR3 is TGTGCCAGCAGCTTAGGTGGGGGACGGACGAACACTGAAGCTTTCTTT. It yields the protein CASSLGGGRTNTEAFF.

The chain combines TRBV4-1 with TRBJ2-7; 8 bases align to TRBD1. Per germline, CDR1 MGHRA and CDR2 YSYEKL. This CDR3 is 13 amino acids long. Germline trimming cut 1 base from V and 6 bases from J; bases unmatched to any gene: 2. In nucleotides, the CDR3 is TGCGCCAGCAGCCAAGGACAGGGGCGCGAGCAGTACTTC. Translation gives CASSQGQGREQYF.

The chain has TRBV7-2 and TRBJ2-3; TRBD2 aligns across 12 bases. J gave up 6 bases and V 7 bases, and 5 bases lay outside the gene matches. This CDR3 has 14 amino acids. Germline CDR1 is SGHTA and CDR2 is FQGNSA. The CDR3 coding sequence is TGTGCCAGCACCCCCGGACTAGCGGGGGATACGCAGTATTTT. Translated, it gives CASTPGLAGDTQYF.

V gene TRBV21-1 combines with J gene TRBJ2-5; the table's D call, TRBD1, has no DNA check behind it. TRBV21-1 is a pseudogene. The CDR3 loop spans 14 amino acids. DNA for the CDR3: TGTGCCAGCAGCAACGACCGGGGACAAGAGACCCAGTACTTC. As protein: CASSNDRGQETQYF.

This clonotype has a handful of counts. The chain combines TRBV27 with TRBJ2-5; 7 bases are shared with TRBD2. Germline V lookup: CDR1 MNHEY, CDR2 SMNVEV (reference sequence). This CDR3 has 14 residues. J lost 4 bases, V lost 3 bases, and 5 bases had no gene match. CDR3 region: CASSLLGEGETQYF. In DNA, the CDR3 is TGTGCCAGCAGTTTGTTAGGGGAGGGAGAGACCCAGTACTTC.

The sample holds a few counts of this clonotype. The rearrangement links TRBV7-2 to TRBJ2-3; D ambiguous. CDR1 is SGHTA, CDR2 FQGNSA, per germline. The CDR3 consists of 15 residues. Trimming cost V 1 base and J 5 bases, with 13 bases left between them. CDR3 nucleotide sequence: TGTGCCAGCAGCTTAGGCCCAGAATTATTAGATACGCAGTATTTT. As protein: CASSLGPELLDTQYF.

The J gene is TRBJ2-5, the V gene TRBV6-1; D not certain. Trimming took off 6 bases at V and 0 bases at J, with 14 bases between the two ends. Germline assignment: CDR1 MNHNS and CDR2 SASEGT. The CDR3 spans 15 residues. The CDR3 nucleotides are TGTGCCAGCAGGCGCCTAGACGGAGACCAAGAGACCCAGTACTTC. This gives the protein CASRRLDGDQETQYF.

Ten or more counts support this clonotype. V gene TRBV5-1 combines with J gene TRBJ2-3, with D hard to call. The J call may not be correct, given that the DNA end is closer to TRBJ2-5. The CDR3 runs 12 residues. Germline assignment: CDR1 SGHRS and CDR2 YFSETQ. CDR3 loop: CASSLEGGTQYF. CDR3 coding DNA: TGCGCCAGCAGCTTGGAAGGTGGGACCCAGTACTTC.

The chain couples TRBV19 to TRBJ2-2, with no clear D. This CDR3 region has 15 residues. CDR1 and CDR2 (germline): LNHDA, SQIVND (reference sequence). The V gene lost 3 bases and the J gene lost 6 bases, with 14 bases spanning the gap. The CDR3 nucleotides read TGTGCCAGTAGTATGAGTTTCGGAAGCCCCGGGGAGCTGTTTTTT. It encodes CASSMSFGSPGELFF.

The V and J genes are TRBV4-1 and TRBJ2-3; maybe TRBD2 (5 bases). The V end lost 7 bases, the J end lost 4 bases, and 12 bases lay between the germline ends. Germline loops: CDR1 MGHRA, CDR2 YSYEKL. This CDR3 has 13 residues. The CDR3 nucleotides read TGCGCCAGCACCCTCCCGGGGTCAGATACGCAGTATTTT. It is translated as CASTLPGSDTQYF.

This chain uses TRBV5-1 with TRBJ2-7; possible D gene TRBD2, 5 bases. With 0 bases removed from V and 3 bases from J, the gap between germline ends came to 7 bases. Per germline, CDR1 SGHRS and CDR2 YFSETQ. The CDR3 sequence is 13 residues long. The CDR3 here is CASSLAAGYEQYF. CDR3 in DNA: TGCGCCAGCAGCTTGGCCGCGGGCTACGAGCAGTACTTC.

This clonotype was seen a few times. The chain recombines TRBV5-1 with TRBJ1-4; 9 bases agree with TRBD1. This CDR3 is built from 15 residues. Trimming took 3 bases from V and 10 from J; bases not matched to a gene: 10. The germline gives CDR1 SGHRS, CDR2 YFSETQ. In nucleotides, the CDR3 is TGCGCCAGCAGCTCCGTCGGACAGGGGCACGGAAAACTGTTTTTT. Protein product: CASSSVGQGHGKLFF.

The genes are TRBV5-1 and TRBJ2-2; tentatively, D is TRBD1 or TRBD2 (5 bases each). The CDR3 loop spans 14 amino acids. Germline V gives CDR1 SGHRS, CDR2 YFSETQ. V gave up 5 bases and J gave up 2 bases, with 10 bases separating them. The CDR3 coding sequence is TGCGCCAGCAGAGAGGGGAGTAACACCGGGGAGCTGTTTTTT. The encoded protein is CASREGSNTGELFF.

The gene calls are TRBV19 and TRBJ2-1; D is possibly TRBD2 (7 bases). The germline V and J ends were trimmed by 7 bases and 9 bases, with 22 bases remaining between them. CDR1 and CDR2 from the germline V gene are LNHDA and SQIVND (reference sequence). The CDR3 sequence is 15 residues long. The CDR3 bases are TGTGCCAGTACCCCACTTTTGGCGGGGGCCCGTGAGCAGTTCTTC. This sequence encodes CASTPLLAGAREQFF.

This chain joins TRBV7-3 and TRBJ2-3; 13 bases are a match to TRBD2. V dropped 3 bases and J dropped 2; count of bases not matched to a gene: 2. The CDR3 loop spans 16 amino acids. Germline assignment: CDR1 SGHTA and CDR2 FQGTGA. The chain's CDR3 is CASSLGLAGTTDTQYF. The CDR3 DNA follows: TGTGCCAGCAGCTTGGGACTAGCGGGGACCACAGATACGCAGTATTTT.

This chain connects TRBV5-6 to TRBJ2-7, with D possibly TRBD1 on 5 matching bases. The ends were cut back, 0 bases at V and 5 bases at J, with 12 bases in the middle. The CDR3 is 14 amino acids. Germline-derived CDR1 and CDR2 are SGHDT and YYEEEE. CDR3 DNA: TGTGCCAGCAGCTTGGCAGGGTTCATCCACGAGCAGTACTTC. Translation gives CASSLAGFIHEQYF.

This chain links TRBV19 with TRBJ2-1; D not resolved. The CDR3 sequence is 12 residues long. CDR1 and CDR2 from the germline V gene are LNHDA and SQIVND (reference sequence). Trimming removed 1 base from V and 8 bases from J, with 6 bases in between. The CDR3 DNA reads TGTGCCAGTAGTATAGGCCGGTATGAGCAGTTCTTC. Translating gives CASSIGRYEQFF.

The J gene is TRBJ2-4, the V gene TRBV7-2, with TRBD1 matching over 10 bases. In germline, CDR1 is SGHTA, CDR2 FQGNSA. Trimming cost V 6 bases and J 8 bases; bases outside gene matches: 4. The CDR3 is 13 amino acids. CDR3 region: CASSPDRGDIQYF. The CDR3 region has the DNA TGTGCCAGCAGTCCGGACAGGGGGGACATTCAGTACTTC.

This clonotype was seen ten or more times. V and J are TRBV11-1 and TRBJ2-5; 7 bases agree with TRBD2. Trimming took 3 bases from V and 2 from J; bases not matched to a gene: 6. The CDR3 sequence is 15 residues long. Germline V gene data show CDR1 as SGHAT and CDR2 as FQDESV (reference sequence). CDR3 amino acids: CASSLWGTTQETQYF. CDR3 nucleotide sequence: TGTGCCAGCAGCTTGTGGGGGACTACTCAAGAGACCCAGTACTTC.

This chain joins TRBV11-2 and TRBJ2-1, with D unclear. The ends were cut back, 6 bases at V and 5 bases at J, with 20 bases in the middle. Germline CDR1 reads SGHAT; CDR2 reads FQNNGV. The length of the CDR3 is 16 residues. CDR3 amino acids: CASSTRRRRIDNEQFF. CDR3 nucleotide sequence: TGTGCCAGCAGTACACGAAGACGCAGGATCGACAATGAGCAGTTCTTC.

The chain uses TRBV7-3 and TRBJ1-1, with a possible D match to TRBD1 (6 bases). This CDR3 is built from 15 residues. Germline V gives CDR1 SGHTA, CDR2 FQGTGA. Trimming took off 2 bases at V and 5 bases at J, with 15 bases between the two ends. The CDR3 region is CASSLSPGARTEAFF. CDR3 DNA sequence: TGTGCCAGCAGCTTATCTCCGGGGGCGCGGACTGAAGCTTTCTTT.